What follows describes a single T cell receptor beta chain. Its target is unknown. Trimming stripped 6 bases from V and 1 base from J, with 10 bases between. The CDR3 runs 13 residues. CDR1 SEHNR and CDR2 FQNEAQ come from the germline V gene (reference sequence). The sample originates from a study of OX40 agonist ivuxolimab in advanced cancers. Study-level information: The drug used for patients, ivuxolimab, was an agonistic anti-OX40 (CD134) antibody. General study findings and limits: On average, CD8+ T cells had more expanded clones than CD4+. Partial responders receiving 0.1-3.0 mg/kg showed among the lowest clonal expansion.

Clones were sequenced by immunoSEQ multiplex PCR, and TCRdb holds only the in-frame ones, with some missing. The sample has tens of thousands of clones; more than 80% are singletons. The chain has TRBV7-9 and TRBJ2-7; D ambiguous. Source: CD4+ or CD8+ T cells sorted from blood, taken in a trial of the OX40 agonist ivuxolimab. The sequence derives from an adult with an advanced solid tumor such as melanoma, head and neck, liver or kidney cancer. The CDR3 loop is CASRAQSSYEQYF. CDR3 DNA: TGTGCCAGCAGAGCTCAAAGTTCCTACGAGCAGTACTTC.